The rows below give T cell receptor beta chains drawn from one sample of a study of blood T cell repertoires in COVID-19. TCRdb keeps only in-frame clones here, not all; method: immunoSEQ multiplex PCR. The sample has under 130,000 clones; 80% to 90% are singletons. Sequenced input: peripheral blood. The receptor set was obtained from a woman of 80 years or more with acute or convalescent COVID-19. CDR3s include the opening cysteine and the closing phenylalanine or tryptophan. Fields, in order: V gene, D gene, J gene, clone size, CDR3 DNA, CDR3 protein. A D gene is named only where the DNA matches it firmly. Clone size is stated in some rows and not others, as once, few, many or a class when expanded.

TRBV29-1	TRBD1	TRBJ1-1	-	TGCAGCGTCAGGGGGCTATACATGAACACTGAAGCTTTCTTT	CSVRGLYMNTEAFF
TRBV19	-	TRBJ1-5	once	TGTGCCAGTAGTATATCAGGATTTAGCAATCAGCCCCAGCATTTT	CASSISGFSNQPQHF
TRBV27	-	TRBJ1-4	-	TGTGCCAGCAGTTTAGCAGGGGTGTCTAATGAAAAACTGTTTTTT	CASSLAGVSNEKLFF
TRBV6-5	TRBD2	TRBJ2-1	-	TGTGCCAGCAGTAACGGGGGGGGATACAATGAGCAGTTCTTC	CASSNGGGYNEQFF
TRBV5-4	-	TRBJ2-3	-	TGTGCCAGCAGCTCGGGGGACCTACCGACAGATACGCAGTATTTT	CASSSGDLPTDTQYF
TRBV11-1	-	TRBJ2-5	once	TGTGCCAGCAGTCAACCGGCGGGGGAGACCCAGTACTTC	CASSQPAGETQYF
TRBV10-3	TRBD1	TRBJ1-2	once	TGTGCCATCAGCCCTGACAGGGGGGGATACTATGGCTACACCTTC	CAISPDRGGYYGYTF
TRBV10-1	-	TRBJ1-3	once	TGCGCCAGCAGCCCCGCAGGGACTGGAAACACCATATATTTT	CASSPAGTGNTIYF
TRBV10-1	TRBD2	TRBJ2-1	-	TGCGCCAGCAGTGGGAGCACTAGCGGGGGGGCCGGGGAGCAGTTCTTC	CASSGSTSGGAGEQFF
TRBV11-2	TRBD1	TRBJ1-1	-	TGTGCCAGCAGCTCTCAGGGGGCGAGGACTGAAGCTTTCTTT	CASSSQGARTEAFF
TRBV12-5	TRBD1	TRBJ2-7	-	TGTGCTAGTGCCAAGACAGGGGGCTGGTACGAGCAGTACTTC	CASAKTGGWYEQYF
TRBV15	-	TRBJ1-1	-	TGTGCCACCCGCTCGCTGACAGGTCCCACTGAAGCTTTCTTT	CATRSLTGPTEAFF
TRBV18	TRBD2	TRBJ2-5	-	TGTGCCAGCTCACCGACTAGCGGGCGGGAGACCCAGTACTTC	CASSPTSGRETQYF
TRBV19	-	TRBJ1-5	-	TGTGCCAGTAGTAAAGTTTCGACCTGGCGGAGCAATCAGCCCCAGCATTTT	CASSKVSTWRSNQPQHF
TRBV3-1/TRBV3-2	TRBD2	TRBJ2-2	-	TGTGCCAGCAGCCACCCACTAGCGGGGGGGACCGGGGAGCTGTTTTTT	CASSHPLAGGTGELFF
TRBV5-4	TRBD1	TRBJ2-2	once	TGTGCCAGCAGCTTGTTCGGGCAGGGGGCTATGACCGGGGAGCTGTTTTTT	CASSLFGQGAMTGELFF